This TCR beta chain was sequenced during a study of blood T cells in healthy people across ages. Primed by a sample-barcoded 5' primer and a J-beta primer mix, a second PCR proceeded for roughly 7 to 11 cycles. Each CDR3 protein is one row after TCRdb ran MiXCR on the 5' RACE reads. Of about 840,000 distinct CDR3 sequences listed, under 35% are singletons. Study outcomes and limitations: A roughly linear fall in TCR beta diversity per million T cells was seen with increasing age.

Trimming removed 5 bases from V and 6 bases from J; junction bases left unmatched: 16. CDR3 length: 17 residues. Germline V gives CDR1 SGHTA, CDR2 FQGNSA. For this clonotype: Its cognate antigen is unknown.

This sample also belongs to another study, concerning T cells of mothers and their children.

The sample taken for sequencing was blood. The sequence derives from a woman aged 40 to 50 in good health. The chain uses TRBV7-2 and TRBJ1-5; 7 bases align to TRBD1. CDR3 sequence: CASSHRGGGFSVQPQHF. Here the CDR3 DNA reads TGTGCCAGCAGCCACCGAGGAGGGGGCTTTTCGGTTCAGCCCCAGCATTTT.